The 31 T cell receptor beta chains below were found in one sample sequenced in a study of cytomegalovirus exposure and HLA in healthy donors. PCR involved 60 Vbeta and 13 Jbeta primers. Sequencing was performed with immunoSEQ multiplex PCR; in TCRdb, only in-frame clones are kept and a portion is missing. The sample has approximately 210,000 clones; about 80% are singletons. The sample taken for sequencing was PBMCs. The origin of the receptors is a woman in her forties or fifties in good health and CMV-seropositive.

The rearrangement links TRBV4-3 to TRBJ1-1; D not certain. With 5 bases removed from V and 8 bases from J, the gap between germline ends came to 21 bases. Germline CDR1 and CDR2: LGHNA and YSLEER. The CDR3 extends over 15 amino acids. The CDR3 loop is CASSTRGTGIDEAFF. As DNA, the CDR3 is TGCGCCAGCAGCACCCGAGGTACGGGGATTGACGAAGCTTTCTTT.

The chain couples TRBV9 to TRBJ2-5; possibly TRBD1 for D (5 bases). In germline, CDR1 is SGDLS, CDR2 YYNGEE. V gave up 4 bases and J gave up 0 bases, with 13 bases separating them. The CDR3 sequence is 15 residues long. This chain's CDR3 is CASSPRRGYQETQYF. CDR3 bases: TGTGCCAGCAGCCCCCGAAGGGGTTACCAAGAGACCCAGTACTTC.

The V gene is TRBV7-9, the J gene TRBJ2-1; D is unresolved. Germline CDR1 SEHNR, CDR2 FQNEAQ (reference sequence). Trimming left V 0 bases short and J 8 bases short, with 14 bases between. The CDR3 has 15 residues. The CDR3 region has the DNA TGTGCCAGCAGCTTAGCGTTTTCCGGGTGGGATGAGCAGTTCTTC. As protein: CASSLAFSGWDEQFF.

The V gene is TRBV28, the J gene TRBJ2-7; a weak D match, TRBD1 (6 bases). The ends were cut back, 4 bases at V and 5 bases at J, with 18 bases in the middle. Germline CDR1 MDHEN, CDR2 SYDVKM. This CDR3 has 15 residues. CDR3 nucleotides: TGTGCCAGCAGTTGGACCCTACAGGGCATAAACGAGCAGTACTTC. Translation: CASSWTLQGINEQYF.

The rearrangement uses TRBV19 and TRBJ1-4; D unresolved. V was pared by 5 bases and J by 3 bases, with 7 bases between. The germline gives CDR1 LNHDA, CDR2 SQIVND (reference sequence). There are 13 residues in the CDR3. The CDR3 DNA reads TGTGCCAGTAGTCCCCAGGCTAATGAAAAACTGTTTTTT. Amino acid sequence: CASSPQANEKLFF.

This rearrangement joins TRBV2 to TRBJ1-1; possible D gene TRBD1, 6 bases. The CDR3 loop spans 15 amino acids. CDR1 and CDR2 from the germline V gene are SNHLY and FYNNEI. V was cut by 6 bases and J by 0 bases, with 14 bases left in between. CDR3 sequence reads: CASRALGAMNTEAFF. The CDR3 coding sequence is TGTGCCAGCAGGGCCTTGGGGGCAATGAACACTGAAGCTTTCTTT. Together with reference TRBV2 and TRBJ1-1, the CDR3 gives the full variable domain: EPEVTQTPSHQVTQMGQEVILRCVPISNHLYFYWYRQILGQKVEFLVSFYNNEISEKSEIFDDQFSVERPDGSNFTLKIRSTKLEDSAMYFCASRALGAMNTEAFFGQGTRLTVV.

The CDR3: CASSQGDRGTDEQFF. CDR3 in DNA: TGCGCCAGCAGCCAAGGGGACAGGGGGACCGATGAGCAGTTCTTC. The genes are TRBV4-1 and TRBJ2-1, with 11 bases aligning to TRBD1. The CDR3 is 15 residues long. Germline CDR1 is MGHRA and CDR2 is YSYEKL. V was clipped by 1 base and J by 8 bases; unmatched bases: 4.

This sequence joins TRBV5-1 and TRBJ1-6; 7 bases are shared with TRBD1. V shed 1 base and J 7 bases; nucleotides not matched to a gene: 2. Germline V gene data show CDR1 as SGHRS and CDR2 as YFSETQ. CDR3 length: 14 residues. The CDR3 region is CASSLTGVNSPLHF. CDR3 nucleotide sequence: TGCGCCAGCAGCTTGACAGGGGTAAATTCACCCCTCCACTTT.

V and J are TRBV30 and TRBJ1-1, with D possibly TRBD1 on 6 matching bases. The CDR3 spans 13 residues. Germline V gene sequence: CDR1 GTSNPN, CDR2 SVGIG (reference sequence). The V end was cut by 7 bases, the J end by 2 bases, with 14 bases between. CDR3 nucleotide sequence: TGTGCCTCCACCGTGGGGGCTAACACTGAAGCTTTCTTT. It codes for CASTVGANTEAFF.

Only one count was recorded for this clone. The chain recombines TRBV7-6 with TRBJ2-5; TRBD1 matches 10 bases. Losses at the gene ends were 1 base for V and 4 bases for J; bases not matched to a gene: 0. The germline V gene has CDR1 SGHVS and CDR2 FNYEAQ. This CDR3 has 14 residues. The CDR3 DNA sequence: TGTGCCAGCAGCTTAGGGACAGGGGGAGAGACCCAGTACTTC. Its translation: CASSLGTGGETQYF.

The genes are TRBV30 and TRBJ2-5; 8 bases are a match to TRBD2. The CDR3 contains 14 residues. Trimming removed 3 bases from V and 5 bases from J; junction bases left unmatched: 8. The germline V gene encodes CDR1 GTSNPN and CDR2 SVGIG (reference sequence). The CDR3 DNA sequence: TGTGCCTGGAGGTTAGCGGGGCCCAAGGAGACCCAGTACTTC. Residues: CAWRLAGPKETQYF.

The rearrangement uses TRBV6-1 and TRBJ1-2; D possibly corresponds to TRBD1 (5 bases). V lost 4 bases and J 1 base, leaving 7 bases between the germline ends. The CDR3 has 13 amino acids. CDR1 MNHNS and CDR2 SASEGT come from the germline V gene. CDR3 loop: CASSVGGNYGYTF. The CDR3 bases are TGTGCCAGCAGTGTCGGGGGTAACTATGGCTACACCTTC.

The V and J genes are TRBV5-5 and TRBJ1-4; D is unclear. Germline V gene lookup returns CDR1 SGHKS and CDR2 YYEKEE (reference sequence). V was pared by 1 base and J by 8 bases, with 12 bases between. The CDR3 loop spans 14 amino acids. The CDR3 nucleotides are TGTGCCAGCAGCTTGCGACTATTAAGCGAAAAACTGTTTTTT. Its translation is CASSLRLLSEKLFF.

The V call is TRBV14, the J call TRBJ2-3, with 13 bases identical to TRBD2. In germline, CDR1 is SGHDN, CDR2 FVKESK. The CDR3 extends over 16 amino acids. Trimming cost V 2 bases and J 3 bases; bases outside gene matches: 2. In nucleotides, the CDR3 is TGTGCCAGCAGCCAACCGGGACTAGCGGGGACAGATACGCAGTATTTT. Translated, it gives CASSQPGLAGTDTQYF.

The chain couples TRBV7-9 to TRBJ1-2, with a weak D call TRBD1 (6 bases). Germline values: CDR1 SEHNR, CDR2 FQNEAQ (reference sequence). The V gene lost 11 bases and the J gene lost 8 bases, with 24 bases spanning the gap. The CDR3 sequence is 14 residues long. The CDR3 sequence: CAQQNIQGSRGYTF. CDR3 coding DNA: TGTGCCCAGCAGAACATACAGGGTAGTCGCGGCTACACCTTC.

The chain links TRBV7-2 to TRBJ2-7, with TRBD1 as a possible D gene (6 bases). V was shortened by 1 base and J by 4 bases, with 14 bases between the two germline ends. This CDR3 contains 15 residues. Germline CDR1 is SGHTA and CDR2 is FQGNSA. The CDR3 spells CASSLGGFTGYEQYF. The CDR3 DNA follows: TGTGCCAGCAGCTTAGGGGGATTCACAGGGTACGAGCAGTACTTC.

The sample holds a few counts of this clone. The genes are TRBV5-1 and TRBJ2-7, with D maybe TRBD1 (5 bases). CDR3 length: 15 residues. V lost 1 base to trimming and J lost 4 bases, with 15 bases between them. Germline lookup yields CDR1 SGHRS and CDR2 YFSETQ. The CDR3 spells CASSLQRQPTYEQYF. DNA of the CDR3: TGCGCCAGCAGCTTGCAGCGACAGCCTACTTACGAGCAGTACTTC. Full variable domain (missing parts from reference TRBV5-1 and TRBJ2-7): KAGVTQTPRYLIKTRGQQVTLSCSPISGHRSVSWYQQTPGQGLQFLFEYFSETQRNKGNFPGRFSGRQFSNSRSEMNVSTLELGDSALYLCASSLQRQPTYEQYFGPGTRLTVT.

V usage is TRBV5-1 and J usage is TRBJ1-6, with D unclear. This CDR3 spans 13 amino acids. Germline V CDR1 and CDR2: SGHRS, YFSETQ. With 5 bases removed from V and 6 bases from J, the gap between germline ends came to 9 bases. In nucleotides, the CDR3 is TGCGCCAGCAGGGCATTTGTTAATTCACCCCTCCACTTT. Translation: CASRAFVNSPLHF.

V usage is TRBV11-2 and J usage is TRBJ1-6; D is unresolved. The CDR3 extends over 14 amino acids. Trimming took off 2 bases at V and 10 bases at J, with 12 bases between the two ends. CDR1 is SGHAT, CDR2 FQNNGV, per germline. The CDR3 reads CASSLSKGRSPLHF. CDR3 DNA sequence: TGTGCCAGCAGCTTATCCAAAGGGAGGTCACCCCTCCACTTT.

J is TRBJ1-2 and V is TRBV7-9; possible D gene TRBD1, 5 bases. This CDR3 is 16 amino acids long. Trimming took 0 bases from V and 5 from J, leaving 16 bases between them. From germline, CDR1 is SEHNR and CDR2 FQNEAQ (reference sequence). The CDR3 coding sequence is TGTGCCAGCAGCTTAGCGCGGGGCAGGATGGATTATGGCTACACCTTC. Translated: CASSLARGRMDYGYTF.

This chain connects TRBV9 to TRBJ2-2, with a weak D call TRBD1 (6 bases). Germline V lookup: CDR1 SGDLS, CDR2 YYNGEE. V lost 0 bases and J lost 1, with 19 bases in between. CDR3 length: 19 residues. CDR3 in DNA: TGTGCCAGCAGCGTAGGTCGGTTTTCAGGACAGCTGAACACCGGGGAGCTGTTTTTT. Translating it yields CASSVGRFSGQLNTGELFF.

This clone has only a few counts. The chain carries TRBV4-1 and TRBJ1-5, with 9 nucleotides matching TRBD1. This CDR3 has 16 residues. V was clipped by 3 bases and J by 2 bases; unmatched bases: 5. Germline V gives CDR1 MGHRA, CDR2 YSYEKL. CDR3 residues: CASSHTRDRGNQPQHF. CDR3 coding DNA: TGCGCCAGCAGCCACACTAGGGACAGGGGCAATCAGCCCCAGCATTTT.

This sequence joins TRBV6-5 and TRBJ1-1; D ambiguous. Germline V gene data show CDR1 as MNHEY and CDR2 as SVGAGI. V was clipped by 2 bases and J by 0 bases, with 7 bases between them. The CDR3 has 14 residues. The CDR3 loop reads CASSYEQMNTEAFF. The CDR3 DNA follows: TGTGCCAGCAGTTACGAACAGATGAACACTGAAGCTTTCTTT.

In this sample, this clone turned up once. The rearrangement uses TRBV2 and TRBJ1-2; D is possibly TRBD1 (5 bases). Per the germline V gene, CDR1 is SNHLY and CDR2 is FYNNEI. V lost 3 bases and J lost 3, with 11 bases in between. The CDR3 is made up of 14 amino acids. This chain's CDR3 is CASSEFGGDYGYTF. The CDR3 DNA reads TGTGCCAGCAGTGAGTTTGGGGGGGACTATGGCTACACCTTC.

The CDR3 bases are TGCGCCAGCAGCCAAGAGGTTGCAGGGGCCGGGGACATTCAGTACTTC. Its protein product is CASSQEVAGAGDIQYF. The chain combines TRBV4-3 with TRBJ2-4, with D possibly matching TRBD1 (6 bases). The germline V gene encodes CDR1 LGHNA and CDR2 YSLEER. The length of the CDR3 is 16 residues. Trimming cost V 0 bases and J 8 bases, with 17 bases left between them.

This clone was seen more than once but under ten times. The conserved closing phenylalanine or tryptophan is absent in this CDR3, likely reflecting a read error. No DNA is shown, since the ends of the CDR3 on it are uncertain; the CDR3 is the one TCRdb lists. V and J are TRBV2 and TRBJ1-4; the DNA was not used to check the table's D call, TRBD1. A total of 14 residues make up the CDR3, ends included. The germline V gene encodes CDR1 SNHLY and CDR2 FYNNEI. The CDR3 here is CASKGQLALGSVYI.

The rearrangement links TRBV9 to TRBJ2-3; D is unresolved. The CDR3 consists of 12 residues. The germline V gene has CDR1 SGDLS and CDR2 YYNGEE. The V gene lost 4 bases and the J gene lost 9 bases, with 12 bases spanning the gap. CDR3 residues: CASSPVRVTQYF. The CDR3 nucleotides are TGTGCCAGCAGCCCAGTCCGGGTCACGCAGTATTTT.

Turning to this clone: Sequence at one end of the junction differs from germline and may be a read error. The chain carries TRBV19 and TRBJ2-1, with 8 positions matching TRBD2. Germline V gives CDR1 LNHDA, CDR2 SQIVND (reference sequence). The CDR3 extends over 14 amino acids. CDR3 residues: CASSIAGSNNEQFF. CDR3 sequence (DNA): TGTGCCAGTAGCATAGCGGGGTCTAACAATGAGCAGTTCTTC.

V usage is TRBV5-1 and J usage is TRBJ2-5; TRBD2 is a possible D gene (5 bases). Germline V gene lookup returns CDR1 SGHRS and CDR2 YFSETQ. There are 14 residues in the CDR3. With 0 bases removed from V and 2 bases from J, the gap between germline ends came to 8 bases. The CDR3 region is CASSLAGVQETQYF. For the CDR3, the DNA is TGCGCCAGCAGCTTGGCCGGGGTACAAGAGACCCAGTACTTC.

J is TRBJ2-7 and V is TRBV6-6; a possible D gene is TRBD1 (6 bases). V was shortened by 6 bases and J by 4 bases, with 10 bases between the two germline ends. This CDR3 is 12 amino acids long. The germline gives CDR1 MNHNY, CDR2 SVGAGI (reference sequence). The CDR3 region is CASRNTGYEQYF. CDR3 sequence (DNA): TGTGCCAGCAGAAACACAGGGTACGAGCAGTACTTC.

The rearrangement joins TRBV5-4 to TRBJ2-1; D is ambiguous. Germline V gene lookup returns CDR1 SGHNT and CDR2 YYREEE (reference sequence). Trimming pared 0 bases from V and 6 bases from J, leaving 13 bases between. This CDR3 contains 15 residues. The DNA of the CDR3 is TGTGCCAGCAGCTTGGGCAGGATTTTCATCAATGAGCAGTTCTTC. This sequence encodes CASSLGRIFINEQFF.